A single sample is the source of the 31 T cell receptor beta chains below, sequenced in a study of OX40 agonist ivuxolimab in advanced cancers. Libraries were made using the immunoSEQ multiplex PCR assay. The immuneACCESS repertoire file appears here via TCRdb, limited to in-frame rearrangements. These files lack a portion of the clones; in checked studies, under half of the deficit traces to unresolved V genes, and the cause of the others is not known. For this sample the table gives some 100,000 clones, of which more than 90% were detected only once. The ten largest clones take up under 4% of the sample. The sample in question was CD4+ or CD8+ T cells sorted from blood, obtained in a trial of the OX40 agonist ivuxolimab. Every receptor here comes from an adult with an advanced solid tumor such as melanoma, head and neck, liver or kidney cancer.

The V call is TRBV5-6, the J call TRBJ1-4; TRBD1 is a possible D gene (5 bases). Germline values: CDR1 SGHDT, CDR2 YYEEEE. The length of the CDR3 is 13 residues. The V and J ends lost 2 bases and 8 bases respectively, with 10 bases between them. CDR3 loop: CASSFGSGEKLFF. Written as DNA, the CDR3 is TGTGCCAGCAGCTTCGGGTCAGGGGAAAAACTGTTTTTT.

The chain combines TRBV5-1 with TRBJ2-7; 7 nucleotides agree with TRBD2. The trim removed 0 bases at V and 6 bases at J, leaving 9 bases unmatched. The CDR3 spans 15 residues. Germline CDR1 reads SGHRS; CDR2 reads YFSETQ. CDR3 loop: CASSLGAGMPVEQYF. In DNA, the CDR3 is TGCGCCAGCAGCTTGGGAGCGGGGATGCCGGTCGAGCAGTACTTC. The entire variable domain, with the rest obtained from reference TRBV5-1 and TRBJ2-7, is as follows: KAGVTQTPRYLIKTRGQQVTLSCSPISGHRSVSWYQQTPGQGLQFLFEYFSETQRNKGNFPGRFSGRQFSNSRSEMNVSTLELGDSALYLCASSLGAGMPVEQYFGPGTRLTVT.

This chain uses TRBV19 with TRBJ1-1; 10 bases fit TRBD1. The germline CDR1 and CDR2 sequences are LNHDA and SQIVND (reference sequence). The V and J ends lost 6 bases and 0 bases, in that order; junction bases with no gene match: 7. This CDR3 has 16 amino acids. CDR3 bases: TGTGCCAGTAGAGGCGGACAGGGGGTCATGAACACTGAAGCTTTCTTT. Translating it yields CASRGGQGVMNTEAFF.

The chain employs TRBV19 and TRBJ1-6; TRBD1 matches 7 bases. The CDR3 is 15 amino acids. CDR1 and CDR2 from the germline V gene are LNHDA and SQIVND (reference sequence). Unmatched junction bases numbered 11, after V lost 5 bases and J lost 10 bases. The CDR3 spells CASSFLQGSESPLHF. The DNA of the CDR3 is TGTGCCAGTAGTTTCTTACAGGGGTCGGAATCACCCCTCCACTTT.

The J gene is TRBJ2-1, the V gene TRBV6-5, with 7 bases matching TRBD1. V lost 6 bases to trimming and J lost 8 bases; unmatched junction nucleotides: 4. This CDR3 has 12 residues. CDR1 MNHEY and CDR2 SVGAGI come from the germline V gene. DNA of the CDR3: TGTGCCAGCAGCCACAGGGGCGATGAGCAGTTCTTC. Amino acids: CASSHRGDEQFF.

V and J are TRBV11-2 and TRBJ2-1, with D unclear. The CDR3 extends over 11 amino acids. The V end lost 5 bases, the J end lost 8 bases, and 7 bases lay between the germline ends. Looked up from germline, CDR1 is SGHAT and CDR2 is FQNNGV. The CDR3 sequence: CASSPLHEQFF. CDR3 in DNA: TGTGCCAGCAGCCCCCTTCATGAGCAGTTCTTC.

The chain has TRBV11-2 and TRBJ2-7; TRBD2 aligns across 7 bases. This CDR3 has 12 residues. Trimming removed 5 bases from V and 3 bases from J; junction bases left unmatched: 1. The germline V gene has CDR1 SGHAT and CDR2 FQNNGV. The CDR3 DNA sequence: TGTGCCAGCAGCGGGAGGGGCTACGAGCAGTACTTC. Translated: CASSGRGYEQYF.

The chain employs TRBV7-2 and TRBJ2-5; 11 bases line up with TRBD2. Trimming took 2 bases from V and 3 from J; bases not matched to a gene: 5. CDR3 length: 16 residues. Looked up from germline, CDR1 is SGHTA and CDR2 is FQGNSA. The DNA for the CDR3 is TGTGCCAGCAGCTTATGGCTAGCGGGAGGTGAAGAGACCCAGTACTTC. Its translation is CASSLWLAGGEETQYF.

The rearrangement joins TRBV6-5 to TRBJ2-5; D not resolved. V lost 2 bases and J lost 9, with 10 bases in between. The CDR3 extends over 12 amino acids. CDR1 and CDR2 (germline): MNHEY, SVGAGI. The chain's CDR3 is CASSYGKSPQYF. CDR3 sequence (DNA): TGTGCCAGCAGTTACGGGAAGTCTCCCCAGTACTTC.

V gene TRBV19 combines with J gene TRBJ2-7, with D perhaps being TRBD1 or TRBD2 (5 bases each). The CDR3 is 12 residues long. V was pared by 8 bases and J by 4 bases, with 12 bases between. Germline CDR1 LNHDA, CDR2 SQIVND (reference sequence). The CDR3 region is CASAGAPYEQYF. The DNA of the CDR3 is TGTGCCAGTGCCGGGGCCCCGTACGAGCAGTACTTC.

J is TRBJ1-1 and V is TRBV27, with D uncertain. Germline CDR1 and CDR2: MNHEY and SMNVEV (reference sequence). The CDR3 length is 12 residues. The V and J ends lost 5 bases and 10 bases respectively, with 14 bases between them. This CDR3 reads CASSPWVLGAFF. The DNA for the CDR3 is TGTGCCAGCAGTCCTTGGGTGCTGGGAGCTTTCTTT.

The chain is built from TRBV27 and TRBJ2-1; D is uncertain. Between the trimmed V and J ends, which lost 0 bases and 8 bases, there was a span of 8 bases. The CDR3 totals 13 residues. The germline V gene has CDR1 MNHEY and CDR2 SMNVEV (reference sequence). CDR3 residues: CASSLSRHDEQFF. The CDR3 nucleotides read TGTGCCAGCAGTTTATCCAGACACGATGAGCAGTTCTTC.

The chain has TRBV5-1 and TRBJ2-7; D uncertain. V lost 4 bases and J lost 5, with 10 bases in between. The V gene's germline CDR1 is SGHRS and CDR2 YFSETQ. There are 12 residues in the CDR3. Here the CDR3 reads CASSPSLHEQYF. In nucleotides, the CDR3 is TGCGCCAGCAGCCCAAGTCTCCACGAGCAGTACTTC.

This clone was detected once. The rearrangement joins TRBV9 to TRBJ1-2, with 8 nucleotides matching TRBD1. Germline CDR1 reads SGDLS; CDR2 reads YYNGEE. The CDR3 covers 14 residues. The V gene end was trimmed by 4 bases and the J gene end by 3 bases; junction bases not matched to a gene: 5. CDR3 sequence (DNA): TGTGCCAGCAGCCCCCTGGACAGGGACTATGGCTACACCTTC. Its translation: CASSPLDRDYGYTF. Full variable domain (remainder filled in from reference TRBV9 and TRBJ1-2): DSGVTQTPKHLITATGQRVTLRCSPRSGDLSVYWYQQSLDQGLQFLIQYYNGEERAKGNILERFSAQQFPDLHSELNLSSLELGDSALYFCASSPLDRDYGYTFGSGTRLTVV.

V is TRBV7-9 and J is TRBJ1-4; TRBD1 aligns across 8 bases. V lost 4 bases and J lost 8; bases outside the gene matches: 6. CDR3 size: 14 residues. The V gene's germline CDR1 is SEHNR and CDR2 FQNEAQ (reference sequence). CDR3 sequence reads: CASSSTDRDEKLFF. CDR3 nucleotides: TGTGCCAGCAGCTCCACGGACAGGGACGAAAAACTGTTTTTT.

The rearrangement joins TRBV9 to TRBJ2-1; D gene ambiguous. The CDR3 extends over 10 amino acids. Germline CDR1 and CDR2: SGDLS and YYNGEE. Trimming pared 4 bases from V and 10 bases from J, leaving 6 bases between. The CDR3 coding sequence is TGTGCCAGCAGCCCCGGGGAGCAGTTCTTC. This sequence encodes CASSPGEQFF.

The CDR3 region has the DNA TGCGCCAGCAGCCCGGGACAGTCGGAGGAGCAGTACTTC. Translated: CASSPGQSEEQYF. V is TRBV5-1 and J is TRBJ2-7; 7 bases agree with TRBD1. Germline-derived CDR1 and CDR2 are SGHRS and YFSETQ. With V trimmed by 4 bases and J by 7 bases, 8 bases remained unmatched. The CDR3 sequence is 13 residues long.

The gene calls are TRBV2 and TRBJ1-2; 8 bases are shared with TRBD1. Germline V gene lookup returns CDR1 SNHLY and CDR2 FYNNEI. Trimming took 4 bases from V and 2 from J; bases not matched to a gene: 9. This CDR3 is 16 amino acids long. CDR3 residues: CASSVEKDRENYGYTF. The CDR3 DNA follows: TGTGCCAGCAGTGTTGAAAAGGACAGGGAAAACTATGGCTACACCTTC. Full variable domain (remainder filled in from reference TRBV2 and TRBJ1-2): EPEVTQTPSHQVTQMGQEVILRCVPISNHLYFYWYRQILGQKVEFLVSFYNNEISEKSEIFDDQFSVERPDGSNFTLKIRSTKLEDSAMYFCASSVEKDRENYGYTFGSGTRLTVV.

Remarks on this clone: Relative to the germline gene, one junction end is altered; a read error may explain this. The chain combines TRBV19 with TRBJ2-2, with 14 bases that match TRBD2. Germline CDR1 reads LNHDA; CDR2 reads SQIVND (reference sequence). There are 17 residues in the CDR3. CDR3 bases: TGTGCCAGTAGCATAGGACTAGCGGGAGGATGGACCGGGGAGCTGTTTTTT. Translation: CASSIGLAGGWTGELFF.

The J gene is TRBJ2-7, the V gene TRBV10-1; D is possibly TRBD1 (5 bases). The CDR3 covers 14 residues. CDR1 is WNHNN and CDR2 is SYGVQD in the germline V gene (reference sequence). Trimming took off 2 bases at V and 5 bases at J, with 13 bases between the two ends. CDR3: CASSEIDSEDEQYF. In DNA form, the CDR3 reads TGCGCCAGCAGTGAGATTGACAGTGAGGACGAGCAGTACTTC.

The J gene is TRBJ2-5, the V gene TRBV9, with 8 bases aligning to TRBD1. The CDR3 runs 15 residues. V shed 0 bases and J 1 base; nucleotides not matched to a gene: 2. In germline, CDR1 is SGDLS, CDR2 YYNGEE. The CDR3 spells CASSVGDRGQETQYF. The CDR3 nucleotides are TGTGCCAGCAGCGTAGGCGACAGGGGCCAAGAGACCCAGTACTTC.

The chain couples TRBV21-1 to TRBJ1-5. TRBV21-1 is classified as a pseudogene. CDR3 length: 20 residues. For the CDR3, the DNA is TGTGCCAGCAGCGAAAAAACCCGAGTCCTCCTTAAAAACAGCAATCAGCCCCAGCATTTT. Translated, it gives CASSEKTRVLLKNSNQPQHF.

The chain recombines TRBV7-9 with TRBJ1-3; 9 bases fit TRBD1. CDR1 is SEHNR and CDR2 is FQNEAQ in the germline V gene (reference sequence). V shed 5 bases and J 3 bases; nucleotides not matched to a gene: 8. The CDR3 has 16 residues. The CDR3 region has the DNA TGTGCCAGCAGCGCTACAGGGGGCTCTGTTGGAAACACCATATATTTT. As protein: CASSATGGSVGNTIYF.

V usage is TRBV19 and J usage is TRBJ1-4; 7 nucleotides agree with TRBD1. The germline V gene has CDR1 LNHDA and CDR2 SQIVND (reference sequence). Unmatched junction bases numbered 17, after V lost 9 bases and J lost 7 bases. The CDR3 consists of 16 residues. CDR3 nucleotide sequence: TGTGCCAGCGCTCAGGGGGACCATCTAATAGGTGAAAAACTGTTTTTT. Its translation: CASAQGDHLIGEKLFF.

The chain joins TRBV6-5 to TRBJ2-1; D gene unclear. The CDR3 covers 14 residues. Per germline, CDR1 MNHEY and CDR2 SVGAGI. V was clipped by 0 bases and J by 4 bases, with 7 bases between them. The DNA for the CDR3 is TGTGCCAGCAGTTACTCCGCAGGATACAATGAGCAGTTCTTC. Protein sequence: CASSYSAGYNEQFF.

The CDR3 DNA reads as TGTGCCAGCAGCTTAACGAGACTAGTCGGGACCGGGGAGCTGTTTTTT. Translated, it gives CASSLTRLVGTGELFF. The chain combines TRBV6-6 with TRBJ2-2; maybe TRBD2 (6 bases). Germline V gene data show CDR1 as MNHNY and CDR2 as SVGAGI (reference sequence). The CDR3 is 16 amino acids. Trimming removed 6 bases from V and 5 bases from J, with 19 bases in between.

The chain couples TRBV29-1 to TRBJ1-1; 7 bases map to TRBD1. CDR1 is SQVTM, CDR2 ANQGSEA, per germline. The CDR3 totals 13 residues. Trimming removed 6 bases from V and 3 bases from J; junction bases left unmatched: 7. The DNA for the CDR3 is TGCAGCGTAACAGGGGCGGTGTACACTGAAGCTTTCTTT. It yields the protein CSVTGAVYTEAFF.

V usage is TRBV30 and J usage is TRBJ1-4; D is unresolved. In germline, CDR1 is GTSNPN, CDR2 SVGIG (reference sequence). The CDR3 runs to 13 residues. The V and J ends lost 0 bases and 5 bases respectively, with 7 bases between them. The CDR3 nucleotides are TGTGCCTGGAGTGTTCCGCGGAATGAAAAACTGTTTTTT. Translating gives CAWSVPRNEKLFF.

This rearrangement joins TRBV9 to TRBJ2-2, with D tentatively TRBD2 (7 bases). The CDR3 loop spans 19 amino acids. From germline, CDR1 is SGDLS and CDR2 YYNGEE. The V and J ends lost 2 bases and 4 bases respectively, with 24 bases between them. CDR3 amino acids: CASSVTSLARGAPTGELFF. The CDR3 bases are TGTGCCAGCAGCGTCACATCCCTTGCCCGGGGGGCGCCCACCGGGGAGCTGTTTTTT.

This clone has just one count. V gene TRBV29-1 combines with J gene TRBJ2-5; D might be TRBD1 (6 bases). The CDR3 runs to 13 residues. CDR1 is SQVTM, CDR2 ANQGSEA, per germline. The V end lost 5 bases, the J end lost 5 bases, and 15 bases lay between the germline ends. CDR3 sequence (DNA): TGCAGCGTTAACAGGGTGGATGGCGAGACCCAGTACTTC. Residues: CSVNRVDGETQYF.

The chain combines TRBV6-6 with TRBJ2-7; D is perhaps TRBD1 (7 bases). Trimming removed 2 bases at V and 4 bases at J, with 12 bases between. This CDR3 region has 14 residues. CDR1 and CDR2 from the germline V gene are MNHNY and SVGAGI (reference sequence). The CDR3 DNA reads as TGTGCCAGCAGTTACGCAGGGGGGAATTACGAGCAGTACTTC. Translated: CASSYAGGNYEQYF.